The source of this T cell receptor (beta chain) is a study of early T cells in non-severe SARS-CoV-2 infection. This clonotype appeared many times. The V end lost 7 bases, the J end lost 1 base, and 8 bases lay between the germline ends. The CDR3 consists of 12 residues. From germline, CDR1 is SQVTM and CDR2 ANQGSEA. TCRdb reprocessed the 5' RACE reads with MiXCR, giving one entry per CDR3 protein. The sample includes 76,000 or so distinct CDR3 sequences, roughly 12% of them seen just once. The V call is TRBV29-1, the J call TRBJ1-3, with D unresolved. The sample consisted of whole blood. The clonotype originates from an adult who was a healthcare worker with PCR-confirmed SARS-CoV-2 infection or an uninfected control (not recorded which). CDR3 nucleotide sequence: TGCAGCGCGAATGAGTCTGGAAACACCATATATTTT. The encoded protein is CSANESGNTIYF.